The 22 T cell receptor beta chains in this list originate from one sample, sequenced in a study of regulatory T cells in long-lasting Graves disease. Library construction for TCR beta used iRepertoire HTBI primers and Arm-PCR of CDR3 regions. TCRdb ran MiXCR on the multiplex PCR reads and lists one entry per CDR3 protein. The top ten hold approximately 15% of the sample, which has 250,000 or so distinct CDR3 sequences, around 20% seen once. Documented time point: newly diagnosed GD, antithyroid drugs for less than 3 months. After RNA was extracted from PBMCs, the TCR library was made from it. The sample was peripheral blood mononuclear cells (PBMCs), taken at new diagnosis, from a patient treated with antithyroid drugs. Source of these receptors: a female donor with Graves disease.

This clonotype was detected ten times or more. The CDR3 sequence is CASKTSGSTDTQYF. As DNA, the CDR3 is TGTGCCAGCAAAACTAGCGGGAGCACAGATACGCAGTATTTT. V usage is TRBV6-2 or TRBV6-3 and J usage is TRBJ2-3; 9 bases match TRBD2. This CDR3 is built from 14 residues. Germline CDR1 is MNHEY and CDR2 is SVGEGT. The V segment lost 7 bases and the J segment 0 bases; nucleotides outside the gene matches: 2.

This clonotype was seen only a few times. A much larger clone differs by one base, so this may be a read error. The chain recombines TRBV7-2 with TRBJ2-5; the match to TRBD2 covers 8 bases. The CDR3 covers 16 residues. Trimming took 4 bases from V and 4 from J; bases not matched to a gene: 11. The germline V gene has CDR1 SGHTA and CDR2 FQGNSA. This CDR3 is CASSSGLAFDRETQYF. CDR3 coding DNA: TGTGCCAGCAGCTCCGGACTAGCTTTTGATCGAGAGACCCAGTACTTC. Looking up the rest from reference TRBV7-2 and TRBJ2-5 gives the full variable domain: GAGVSQSPSNKVTEKGKDVELRCDPISGHTALYWYRQSLGQGLEFLIYFQGNSAPDKSGLPSDRFSAERTGGSVSTLTIQRTQQEDSAVYLCASSSGLAFDRETQYFGPGTRLLVL.

This clonotype was seen at least ten times. The chain combines TRBV20-1 with TRBJ2-7; D is perhaps TRBD1 (7 bases). Germline assignment: CDR1 DFQATT and CDR2 SNEGSKA (reference sequence). The V and J ends lost 7 bases and 3 bases respectively, with 16 bases between them. This CDR3 has 13 amino acids. CDR3 in DNA: TGCAGTGTCGGAGGGGGCGTCGGCTACGAGCAGTACTTC. As protein: CSVGGGVGYEQYF.

The V gene is TRBV20-1, the J gene TRBJ1-4; TRBD1 matches at 9 bases. V lost 1 base, J lost 7 bases, and 7 bases stayed unmatched. The V gene's germline CDR1 is DFQATT and CDR2 SNEGSKA (reference sequence). This CDR3 spans 15 amino acids. As DNA, the CDR3 is TGCAGTGCTAGAGGTACAGGGGGCGCAGGTGAAAAACTGTTTTTT. Translated, it gives CSARGTGGAGEKLFF.

On this clonotype itself: Possible read error: a much larger clone is one base away. This chain joins TRBV24-1 and TRBJ2-1; D possibly corresponds to TRBD2 (6 bases). The germline gives CDR1 KGHDR, CDR2 SFDVKD. The CDR3 length is 13 residues. DNA of the CDR3: TGTGCCACCAGTGATGCGGGGACGAATGAGCGGTTCTTC. Translating gives CATSDAGTNERFF.

This clonotype occurred many times. The DNA of the CDR3 is TGTGCCTGGAGAAGGCAGAGCCCCTGGCTTGGCTACACCTTC. This sequence encodes CAWRRQSPWLGYTF. J is TRBJ1-2 and V is TRBV30; unclear D gene. The CDR3 contains 14 residues. In germline, CDR1 is GTSNPN, CDR2 SVGIG (reference sequence). V lost 3 bases, J lost 7 bases, and 18 bases lay in between.

A word on this clonotype: A much larger clonotype is one base distant, so this may be a read error. The V call is TRBV7-3, the J call TRBJ2-7; D possibly corresponds to TRBD1 (5 bases). Germline loops: CDR1 SGHTA, CDR2 FQGTGA. CDR3 size: 13 residues. Trimming removed 8 bases at V and 6 bases at J, with 17 bases between. This chain's CDR3 is CASCPGQFGEQYF. The CDR3 DNA reads TGTGCCAGCTGCCCCGGACAATTCGGCGAGCAGTACTTC.

Many counts were recorded for this clonotype. The chain uses TRBV28 and TRBJ1-1; no definite D call. V shed 4 bases and J shed 12 bases, with 18 bases lying between them. The length of the CDR3 is 13 residues. Germline lookup yields CDR1 MDHEN and CDR2 SYDVKM. CDR3 in amino acids: CASSYLALAEPFF. The CDR3 nucleotides are TGTGCCAGCAGTTACCTCGCTTTAGCGGAACCTTTCTTT.

This clonotype was recorded at least ten times. The chain carries TRBV7-9 and TRBJ2-2, with TRBD1 as a possible D gene (5 bases). Trimming took off 11 bases at V and 5 bases at J, with 12 bases between the two ends. This CDR3 has 12 residues. The germline V gene encodes CDR1 SEHNR and CDR2 FQNEAQ (reference sequence). Written as DNA, the CDR3 is TGTGCCGGACAAACTTGGACCGGGGAGCTGTTTTTT. This gives the protein CAGQTWTGELFF.

This clonotype was seen at least ten times. The chain couples TRBV28 to TRBJ1-2; a possible D gene is TRBD1 (5 bases). CDR1 and CDR2 (germline): MDHEN, SYDVKM. The CDR3 runs 15 residues. The ends were cut back, 1 base at V and 5 bases at J, with 14 bases in the middle. As DNA, the CDR3 is TGTGCCAGCAGTTTATACAGGAAAAAGGCATATGGCTACACCTTC. Its protein is CASSLYRKKAYGYTF.

This chain links TRBV10-1 with TRBJ2-4; TRBD2 matches 7 bases. V was pared by 0 bases and J by 1 base, with 3 bases of the junction left unmatched. The CDR3 is 16 residues long. Germline values: CDR1 WNHNN, CDR2 SYGVQD (reference sequence). The CDR3 nucleotides are TGCGCCAGCAGTGAGTCTGGAGCGGGGGCCAAAAACATTCAGTACTTC. Its translation: CASSESGAGAKNIQYF.

This clonotype was counted many times. The chain has TRBV18 and TRBJ2-5; tentative D call: TRBD2 (5 bases). V was trimmed by 0 bases and J by 5 bases, leaving 13 bases between them. The CDR3 consists of 15 residues. Looked up from germline, CDR1 is KGHSH and CDR2 is LQKENI. CDR3 protein: CASSPPSGFGETQYF. The CDR3 nucleotides are TGTGCCAGCTCACCACCGTCGGGGTTCGGTGAGACCCAGTACTTC.

The table lists this clonotype with many counts. The chain combines TRBV12-3 or TRBV12-4 with TRBJ1-2, with 7 bases fitting TRBD1. V trimming: 0 bases; J trimming: 4 bases; junction bases outside the gene matches: 5. The CDR3 loop spans 15 amino acids. CDR3 residues: CASSLAGTVTYGYTF. CDR3 bases: TGTGCCAGCAGTTTAGCTGGGACAGTCACCTATGGCTACACCTTC.

The rearrangement links TRBV13 to TRBJ2-3; 12 bases line up with TRBD2. V was clipped by 5 bases and J by 4 bases; unmatched bases: 4. The germline gives CDR1 PRHDT, CDR2 FYEKMQ (reference sequence). The CDR3 contains 15 residues. CDR3 DNA sequence: TGTGCCAGCAGCACATCTAGCGGGGGGGCAGATACGCAGTATTTT. Translation gives CASSTSSGGADTQYF.

This clonotype has ten or more counts. The chain joins TRBV12-3 or TRBV12-4 to TRBJ2-1; maybe TRBD2 (6 bases). The ends were cut back, 7 bases at V and 0 bases at J, with 13 bases in the middle. This CDR3 comprises 15 residues. The DNA for the CDR3 is TGTGCCAGCAAGTCGGCGGGGCTCTCCTACAATGAGCAGTTCTTC. It yields the protein CASKSAGLSYNEQFF.

This clonotype has a count of ten or more. The chain links TRBV12-3 or TRBV12-4 to TRBJ1-1; no clear D. The CDR3 sequence is 15 residues long. Deletions cut 3 bases from V and 2 bases from J, with 13 bases between. CDR3 coding DNA: TGTGCCAGCAGTTTCTATGGACGGACCAACACTGAAGCTTTCTTT. It yields the protein CASSFYGRTNTEAFF.

This clonotype was seen ten or more times. The chain is built from TRBV20-1 and TRBJ1-6; D unresolved. Germline lookup yields CDR1 DFQATT and CDR2 SNEGSKA (reference sequence). This CDR3 region has 12 residues. Trimming pared 7 bases from V and 2 bases from J, leaving 6 bases between. CDR3 amino acids: CSVGPYNSPLHF. In nucleotides, the CDR3 is TGCAGTGTGGGTCCCTATAATTCACCCCTCCACTTT.

This clonotype has only a few counts. The chain carries TRBV7-9 and TRBJ1-6, with a possible D match to TRBD1 (5 bases). Trimming removed 5 bases at V and 5 bases at J, with 13 bases between. The CDR3 has 15 amino acids. Germline V gene data show CDR1 as SEHNR and CDR2 as FQNEAQ (reference sequence). The CDR3 bases are TGTGCCAGCAGCCCTCTTTGGGGGAATAATTCACCCCTCCACTTT. Protein sequence: CASSPLWGNNSPLHF.

This clonotype has more than one count but fewer than ten. J is TRBJ1-1 and V is TRBV20-1; no firm D call. Deletions cut 1 base from V and 2 bases from J, with 11 bases between. The CDR3 sequence is 14 residues long. CDR1 and CDR2 (germline): DFQATT, SNEGSKA (reference sequence). The CDR3 spells CSARVKGKNTEAFF. DNA for the CDR3: TGCAGTGCTAGAGTAAAAGGGAAAAACACTGAAGCTTTCTTT.

This clonotype was counted only a few times. This sequence joins TRBV19 and TRBJ1-2; D is unclear. The CDR3 covers 14 residues. The germline V and J ends were trimmed by 5 bases and 4 bases, with 14 bases remaining between them. Looked up from germline, CDR1 is LNHDA and CDR2 is SQIVND (reference sequence). The CDR3 nucleotides are TGTGCCAGTAGTTTGACAACCTTGGGCTATGGCTACACCTTC. This translates into CASSLTTLGYGYTF.

The genes are TRBV19 and TRBJ2-1, with 11 positions matching TRBD2. The V segment lost 6 bases and the J segment 7 bases; nucleotides outside the gene matches: 2. The CDR3 totals 13 residues. CDR1 and CDR2 from the germline V gene are LNHDA and SQIVND (reference sequence). The CDR3 DNA sequence: TGTGCCAGTAGGGTAGCGGGGGGGAATGAGCAGTTCTTC. Its translation: CASRVAGGNEQFF. The full variable domain, rest sourced from reference TRBV19 and TRBJ2-1, is DGGITQSPKYLFRKEGQNVTLSCEQNLNHDAMYWYRQDPGQGLRLIYYSQIVNDFQKGDIAEGYSVSREKKESFPLTVTSAQKNPTAFYLCASRVAGGNEQFFGPGTRLTVL.

This clonotype was recorded at least ten times. This rearrangement joins TRBV7-2 to TRBJ1-1; D perhaps matches TRBD1 (5 bases). V lost 1 base and J lost 4, with 13 bases in between. The length of the CDR3 is 15 residues. Germline V gives CDR1 SGHTA, CDR2 FQGNSA. CDR3 protein: CASSLEGGAGTEAFF. DNA for the CDR3: TGTGCCAGCAGCTTAGAGGGAGGGGCCGGCACTGAAGCTTTCTTT.